This T cell receptor (beta chain) emerged from a study of Ad26.COV2.S vaccination and SARS-CoV-2 variants. Study-level background: Trial arm assignment for the donor was COV1001 Ad26.COV2.S. Each vaccinee took Ad26.COV2.S intramuscularly, once or twice 56 days apart.

Treatment: around 19 received Ad26.COV2.S at low or high dose, single or two shots; several received placebo; per-sample allocation not given. Specimens were obtained on day 63 following the first vaccine or placebo injection. Spike of the Wuhan-strain SARS-CoV-2 was expressed by an Ad26 vector, which formed the vaccine. Libraries were prepared by immunoSEQ multiplex PCR; TCRdb keeps only in-frame clonotypes and omits some of them. The sample yields 300,000 to 400,000 clones, 85% seen once. Germline CDR1 is MDHEN and CDR2 is SYDVKM. Germline trimming cut 4 bases from V and 2 bases from J; bases unmatched to any gene: 4. The CDR3 is 14 residues long.

Sample: peripheral blood, taken in a trial of Ad26.COV2.S vaccine versus placebo. The chain links TRBV28 to TRBJ2-5, with 7 nucleotides matching TRBD1. This sequence originates from a person aged 18-65 years who received the Ad26.COV2.S COVID-19 vaccine or a placebo. CDR3 in amino acids: CASSSGTVQETQYF. The CDR3 DNA is TGTGCCAGCAGTTCTGGGACAGTTCAAGAGACCCAGTACTTC.